The following is a T cell receptor beta chain sequence with its context. The V gene lost 3 bases and the J gene lost 13 bases, with 19 bases spanning the gap. Germline V gives CDR1 LNHDA, CDR2 SQIVND (reference sequence). The CDR3 runs to 15 residues. The CDR3 regions of TCR beta were amplified from RNA transcripts. TCR CDR3 underwent first-round RT-PCR with the HTBI primer set. TCRdb ran MiXCR on the multiplex PCR reads and lists one entry per CDR3 protein. The sample lists tens of thousands of distinct CDR3 sequences, around half occurring once. The data were taken from a study of T cells in Graves' hyperthyroidism and ophthalmopathy.

Sequences were obtained from blood. The chain is built from TRBV19 and TRBJ1-6; D remains ambiguous. The TCR comes from a woman between 45 and 60 years old with Graves' hyperthyroidism that later progressed to Graves' ophthalmopathy. CDR3 nucleotides: TGTGCCAGTAGTATCCGGGCGGTAGGTAATCAGCCCCTCCACTTT. This translates into CASSIRAVGNQPLHF.